Below, 8 T cell receptor beta chains from the same sample are listed, as sequenced in a study of Graves' ophthalmopathy and Graves' hyperthyroidism (dated by TCRdb to the late 2010s). Sequencing was carried out with an Illumina HiSeq 2000. TCR beta CDR3 regions were amplified from RNA transcripts for repertoire sequencing. A first-round RT-PCR used HTBI primers with the Qiagen OneStep RT-PCR kit, followed by a second-round multiplex PCR, size selection and purification. The public reads were run again by TCRdb, first through fastp at Q25 and then through MiXCR, and only productive beta chains were kept. For every CDR3 protein sequence, its rows merge into one entry that carries the most common genes and DNA. The sample records over a million distinct CDR3 sequences, 35% to 45% of which are singletons. The top ten constitute over 8.5% of the sample. The specimen was peripheral blood or thyroid tissue (not recorded which). Receptors were obtained from an adult man with Graves' hyperthyroidism.

CDR3 bases: TGTGCCCGAACGGGGGGCAGCGGCTATGGCTACACCTTC. Its protein is CARTGGSGYGYTF. The chain links TRBV30 to TRBJ1-2, with a weak D call TRBD1 (6 bases). Germline V gives CDR1 GTSNPN, CDR2 SVGIG (reference sequence). V lost 8 bases and J lost 4, with 17 bases in between. The CDR3 sequence is 13 residues long.

This clonotype was observed a single time. The chain uses TRBV5-4 and TRBJ2-2; TRBD1 matches 8 bases. The CDR3 is made up of 16 amino acids. V shed 0 bases, J shed 4 bases, and the junction held 5 bases outside the gene matches. Germline V gene sequence: CDR1 SGHNT, CDR2 YYREEE (reference sequence). Here the CDR3 reads CASSLARTGSTGELFF. The CDR3 region has the DNA TGTGCCAGCAGCTTGGCTCGGACAGGGAGCACCGGGGAGCTGTTTTTT.

This clonotype was seen at least ten times. The chain uses TRBV19 and TRBJ2-7, with unresolved D. This CDR3 comprises 13 residues. Trimming removed 4 bases at V and 4 bases at J, with 11 bases between. Per germline, CDR1 LNHDA and CDR2 SQIVND (reference sequence). The CDR3 region has the DNA TGTGCCAGTAGTAAGCCGGGTACTTACGAGCAGTACTTC. This gives the protein CASSKPGTYEQYF.

This clonotype was detected ten times or more. The chain recombines TRBV2 with TRBJ2-5; 8 positions agree with TRBD2. V gave up 5 bases and J gave up 5 bases; unmatched junction bases: 10. The V gene's germline CDR1 is SNHLY and CDR2 FYNNEI. The CDR3 totals 15 residues. CDR3 protein: CASSRPGTREETQYF. CDR3 sequence (DNA): TGTGCCAGCAGTCGTCCCGGGACTAGGGAGGAGACCCAGTACTTC.

In this sample, this clonotype turned up many times. The junction shows a germline mismatch at one end, possibly a read error. The rearrangement uses TRBV7-9 and TRBJ2-7; D uncertain. Germline V gives CDR1 SEHNR, CDR2 FQNEAQ (reference sequence). The CDR3 runs to 13 residues. Here the CDR3 reads CASTNPASSEQYF. In nucleotides, the CDR3 is TGTGCCAGCACCAACCCCGCCTCCTCCGAGCAGTACTTC.

This clonotype was observed many times. V gene TRBV4-1 combines with J gene TRBJ2-6; D may correspond to TRBD1 or TRBD2 (5 bases each). The germline V gene encodes CDR1 MGHRA and CDR2 YSYEKL. V was trimmed by 3 bases and J by 7 bases, leaving 13 bases between them. There are 15 residues in the CDR3. In DNA form, the CDR3 reads TGCGCCAGCAGCCACCAAGGGACGGCTGCCAACGTCCTGACTTTC. As protein: CASSHQGTAANVLTF.

This clonotype was seen ten or more times. The V call is TRBV29-1, the J call TRBJ1-3, with unresolved D. Germline CDR1 reads SQVTM; CDR2 reads ANQGSEA. V was shortened by 3 bases and J by 0 bases, with 9 bases between the two germline ends. This CDR3 spans 14 amino acids. The CDR3: CSVDLTNSGNTIYF. The CDR3 coding sequence is TGCAGCGTTGACCTGACTAACTCTGGAAACACCATATATTTT.

This clonotype showed up many times. CDR3 region: CATSRDRGEQYF. CDR3 sequence (DNA): TGTGCCACCAGCAGGGACCGGGGTGAGCAGTACTTC. The rearrangement joins TRBV15 to TRBJ2-7; TRBD2 might be the D (5 bases). Trimming shortened V by 3 bases and J by 7 bases, and 10 bases separated the two germline ends. Germline loops: CDR1 LNHNV, CDR2 YYDKDF (reference sequence). The CDR3 extends over 12 amino acids.